This T cell receptor beta chain originates from a study of shared clonotypes between healthy human individuals. The CDR3 length is 15 residues. CDR1 and CDR2 (germline): LNHDA, SQIVND (reference sequence). Trimming removed 4 bases at V and 0 bases at J, with 12 bases between. Repertoires were generated with immunoSEQ multiplex PCR, while TCRdb's copy carries only in-frame clones and drops some. The sample comprises around 2.5 million clones, roughly 93% of which are singletons, and 0.36% rests with the top ten. To note about this clone: The antigen is undetermined.

Findings and limits, study-wide: Generally, estimated richness proved larger in naive subsets than it did in memory subsets.

This receptor was obtained from a man between 18 and 29 years old in good health. Some clones in this sample may be carry-over from other donors' samples. The chain combines TRBV19 with TRBJ1-2; a possible D gene is TRBD1 (6 bases). The specimen was naive CD4+ T cells from PBMCs. The subset here: CD45RA+ positively selected. CDR3 DNA sequence: TGTGCCAGTAGTACCCGGACAGTTTCTAACTATGGCTACACCTTC. It codes for CASSTRTVSNYGYTF.